Listed here is a single T cell receptor (beta chain). V was trimmed by 1 base and J by 3 bases, leaving 13 bases between them. CDR3 length: 15 residues. Germline V gene data show CDR1 as LNHDA and CDR2 as SQIVND (reference sequence). The record originates from a study of T cell responses to AZD1222 COVID-19 vaccine. The protocol was immunoSEQ multiplex PCR, while the TCRdb copy is restricted to in-frame clones and leaves out a portion. Among around 120,000 clones listed, roughly 91% were seen once. J is TRBJ2-7 and V is TRBV19; D may match TRBD1 or TRBD2 (5 bases each). The clonotype comes from an adult who received the AZD1222 COVID-19 vaccine. Sequenced here: peripheral blood, sampled 28 days after the second AZD1222 dose. Here the CDR3 DNA reads TGTGCCAGTAGTATAGTTCTGGGGGAAAACTACGAGCAGTACTTC. Amino acids: CASSIVLGENYEQYF. The variable domain in full, with the rest retrieved from reference TRBV19 and TRBJ2-7, is DGGITQSPKYLFRKEGQNVTLSCEQNLNHDAMYWYRQDPGQGLRLIYYSQIVNDFQKGDIAEGYSVSREKKESFPLTVTSAQKNPTAFYLCASSIVLGENYEQYFGPGTRLTVT.